These 17 T cell receptor beta chains were all obtained from the same sample, sequenced in a study of Graves' ophthalmopathy and Graves' hyperthyroidism. The TCR beta CDR3 regions underwent amplification from RNA transcripts. HTBI primers were employed in first-round RT-PCR, then a second-round multiplex PCR followed. TCRdb reanalysed the multiplex PCR reads using MiXCR and keeps one entry per CDR3 protein. The table includes a few hundred thousand distinct CDR3 sequences, 15% to 20% detected once. The source material was peripheral blood. These receptors were taken from an adult man with Graves' ophthalmopathy.

The sample holds many counts of this clonotype. This rearrangement joins TRBV30 to TRBJ2-7, with TRBD2 matching 8 bases. V shed 5 bases, J shed 3 bases, and the junction held 6 bases outside the gene matches. From germline, CDR1 is GTSNPN and CDR2 SVGIG (reference sequence). There are 13 residues in the CDR3. CDR3 bases: TGTGCCTGGCTCTCGGGAGGGAGCTACGAGCAGTACTTC. Its protein is CAWLSGGSYEQYF.

This clonotype was counted at least ten times. The chain has TRBV27 and TRBJ1-6, with 8 bases aligning to TRBD1. CDR3 length: 13 residues. V trimming: 8 bases; J trimming: 11 bases; junction bases outside the gene matches: 8. Germline CDR1 MNHEY, CDR2 SMNVEV (reference sequence). The CDR3 here is CASGRQGRTPLHF. DNA for the CDR3: TGTGCCAGCGGCCGACAGGGGCGGACACCCCTCCACTTT.

There are many counts of this clonotype. The chain couples TRBV7-8 to TRBJ2-7; D may be TRBD1 (6 bases). The CDR3 covers 14 residues. V lost 5 bases and J 4 bases, leaving 15 bases between the germline ends. The germline V gene encodes CDR1 SGHVS and CDR2 FQNEAQ. This CDR3 reads CASSPGTFGYEQYF. Written as DNA, the CDR3 is TGTGCCAGCAGCCCCGGGACATTCGGGTACGAGCAGTACTTC.

This clonotype was counted at least ten times. The genes are TRBV12-3 or TRBV12-4 and TRBJ2-5; weak D call: TRBD2 (7 bases). V was clipped by 2 bases and J by 5 bases, with 15 bases between them. The CDR3 totals 15 residues. The CDR3 region has the DNA TGTGCCAGCAGTTTAAGGGGGGGGGCCCAGGAGACCCAGTACTTC. This gives the protein CASSLRGGAQETQYF.

This clonotype has only a few counts. The chain uses TRBV11-2 and TRBJ2-2; no reliable D call. CDR1 is SGHAT, CDR2 FQNNGV, per germline. V lost 4 bases and J lost 7, with 10 bases in between. The CDR3 runs 13 residues. The DNA of the CDR3 is TGTGCCAGCAGCTCCAGCAGTATCGGGGAGCTGTTTTTT. Translating gives CASSSSSIGELFF.

This clonotype was detected a few times. The rearrangement joins TRBV20-1 to TRBJ2-5; D is possibly TRBD2 (6 bases). Germline lookup yields CDR1 DFQATT and CDR2 SNEGSKA (reference sequence). Trimming removed 3 bases at V and 7 bases at J, with 18 bases between. CDR3 length: 14 residues. CDR3 residues: CSASSPGQEGTQYF. DNA for the CDR3: TGCAGTGCTAGTTCCCCGGGGCAGGAGGGGACCCAGTACTTC.

The chain links TRBV5-6 to TRBJ2-7; TRBD2 might be the D (5 bases). Germline V gene sequence: CDR1 SGHDT, CDR2 YYEEEE. This CDR3 contains 14 residues. Trimming removed 4 bases from V and 2 bases from J, with 13 bases in between. CDR3 DNA sequence: TGTGCCAGCAGCCCCGGACTGCAAACCTACGAGCAGTACTTC. Translated, it gives CASSPGLQTYEQYF.

J is TRBJ2-7 and V is TRBV2; TRBD2 is a possible D gene (6 bases). Germline assignment: CDR1 SNHLY and CDR2 FYNNEI. CDR3 length: 15 amino acids. The V end was cut by 3 bases, the J end by 6 bases, with 18 bases between. The CDR3 region has the DNA TGTGCCAGCAGTGAGGCGGGGCTAGGGATGAGCGAGCAGTACTTC. Translating it yields CASSEAGLGMSEQYF.

Ten or more counts support this clonotype. The V call is TRBV5-1, the J call TRBJ2-5; maybe TRBD1 (5 bases). Germline assignment: CDR1 SGHRS and CDR2 YFSETQ. Deletions cut 3 bases from V and 1 base from J, with 13 bases between. This CDR3 comprises 15 residues. The CDR3 reads CASSSEGVSQETQYF. CDR3 coding DNA: TGCGCCAGCAGCTCCGAAGGGGTGTCCCAAGAGACCCAGTACTTC.

This clonotype was seen many times. This chain links TRBV20-1 with TRBJ1-1; D is undetermined. CDR3 length: 14 amino acids. The V gene's germline CDR1 is DFQATT and CDR2 SNEGSKA (reference sequence). Trimming stripped 0 bases from V and 1 base from J, with 9 bases between. CDR3 coding DNA: TGCAGTGCTAGAGACCCGGCGGGGAACACTGAAGCTTTCTTT. Amino acid sequence: CSARDPAGNTEAFF.

This clonotype was observed at least ten times. The rearrangement joins TRBV6-2 or TRBV6-3 to TRBJ1-6; D gene unclear. The CDR3 extends over 13 amino acids. Germline-derived CDR1 and CDR2 are MNHEY and SVGEGT. V was shortened by 11 bases and J by 8 bases, with 16 bases between the two germline ends. The CDR3 here is CACTRGADSPLHF. The CDR3 coding sequence is TGTGCCTGCACTCGGGGTGCGGATTCACCCCTCCACTTT.

The V gene is TRBV7-2, the J gene TRBJ2-5, with 8 bases that match TRBD1. V gave up 5 bases and J gave up 7 bases; unmatched junction bases: 6. CDR1 SGHTA and CDR2 FQGNSA come from the germline V gene. The CDR3 has 13 amino acids. In nucleotides, the CDR3 is TGTGCCAGCAGCAAACAGGGGGGACCGACCCAGTACTTC. It is translated as CASSKQGGPTQYF.

The chain has TRBV28 and TRBJ1-1; D remains ambiguous. V was pared by 6 bases and J by 8 bases, with 13 bases between. The germline CDR1 and CDR2 sequences are MDHEN and SYDVKM. CDR3 length equals 12 residues. CDR3 bases: TGTGCCAGCAGCCTTGCCCCCAGAGAAGCTTTCTTT. Residues: CASSLAPREAFF.

This clonotype was detected ten times or more. The genes are TRBV5-1 and TRBJ2-1; D possibly corresponds to TRBD1 (6 bases). Looked up from germline, CDR1 is SGHRS and CDR2 is YFSETQ. The CDR3 is 14 amino acids. Trimming stripped 2 bases from V and 9 bases from J, with 15 bases between. The CDR3 reads CASSLTGQLSEQFF. The CDR3 nucleotides are TGCGCCAGCAGCTTAACAGGGCAACTGAGTGAGCAGTTCTTC.

Many counts were recorded for this clonotype. The genes are TRBV6-2 or TRBV6-3 and TRBJ2-7; D ambiguous. The germline CDR1 and CDR2 sequences are MNHEY and SVGEGT. Deletions cut 2 bases from V and 5 bases from J, with 13 bases between. The CDR3 loop spans 14 amino acids. CDR3 residues: CASSYGHSGDEQYF. The CDR3 nucleotides are TGTGCCAGCAGTTACGGGCATTCTGGGGACGAGCAGTACTTC.

This clonotype was observed at least ten times. CDR3 sequence reads: CASSQDGGTRQPQHF. The DNA for the CDR3 is TGCGCCAGCAGCCAGGACGGGGGGACGAGACAGCCCCAGCATTTT. The chain links TRBV5-1 to TRBJ1-5, with D tentatively TRBD1 (5 bases). Looked up from germline, CDR1 is SGHRS and CDR2 is YFSETQ. V was pared by 4 bases and J by 7 bases, with 18 bases between. The CDR3 spans 15 residues.

This clonotype has a count of ten or more. V is TRBV9 and J is TRBJ1-1, with D possibly being TRBD1 (6 bases). The CDR3 covers 15 residues. CDR1 and CDR2 from the germline V gene are SGDLS and YYNGEE. V lost 0 bases to trimming and J lost 1 base, with 10 bases between them. The CDR3 DNA reads TGTGCCAGCAGCGTAGGATTACAGGGGAACACTGAAGCTTTCTTT. This encodes CASSVGLQGNTEAFF.